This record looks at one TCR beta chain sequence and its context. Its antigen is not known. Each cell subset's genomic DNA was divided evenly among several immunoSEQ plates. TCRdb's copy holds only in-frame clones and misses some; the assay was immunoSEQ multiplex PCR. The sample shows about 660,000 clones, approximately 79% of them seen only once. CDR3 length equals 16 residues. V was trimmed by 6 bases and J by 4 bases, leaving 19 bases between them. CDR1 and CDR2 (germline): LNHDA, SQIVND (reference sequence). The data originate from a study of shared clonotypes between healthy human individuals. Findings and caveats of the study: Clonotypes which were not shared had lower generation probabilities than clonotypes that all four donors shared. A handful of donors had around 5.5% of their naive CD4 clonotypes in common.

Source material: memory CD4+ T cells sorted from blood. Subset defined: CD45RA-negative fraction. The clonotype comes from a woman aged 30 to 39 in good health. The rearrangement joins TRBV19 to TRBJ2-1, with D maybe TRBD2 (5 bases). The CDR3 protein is CASSGKTAVLYNEQFF. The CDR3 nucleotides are TGTGCCAGTAGCGGAAAAACAGCGGTCTTATACAATGAGCAGTTCTTC.